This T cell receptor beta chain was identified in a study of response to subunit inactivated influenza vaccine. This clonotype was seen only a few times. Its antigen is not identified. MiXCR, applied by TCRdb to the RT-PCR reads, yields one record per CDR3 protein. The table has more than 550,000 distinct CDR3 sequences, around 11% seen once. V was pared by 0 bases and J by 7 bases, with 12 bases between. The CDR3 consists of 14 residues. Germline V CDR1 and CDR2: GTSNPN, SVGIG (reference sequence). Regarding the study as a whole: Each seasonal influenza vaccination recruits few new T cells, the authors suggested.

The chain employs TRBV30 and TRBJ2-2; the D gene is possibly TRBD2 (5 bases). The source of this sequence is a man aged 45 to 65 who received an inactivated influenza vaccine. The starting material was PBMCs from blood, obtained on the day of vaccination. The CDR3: CAWSVRAAGGELFF. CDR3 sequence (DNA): TGTGCCTGGAGTGTACGAGCGGCCGGCGGGGAGCTGTTTTTT.